The clone carrying this TCR beta chain was observed many times. Its antigen is not identified. The data derive from a study of response to subunit inactivated influenza vaccine. Study-wide results and limits: With each seasonal influenza vaccination, the authors suggested, few new T cells are recruited.

V lost 6 bases, J lost 7 bases, and 19 bases lay in between. The CDR3 totals 15 residues. The germline CDR1 and CDR2 sequences are MDHEN and SYDVKM. One entry per CDR3 protein results from TCRdb running MiXCR on the RT-PCR reads. The data show about 620,000 distinct CDR3 sequences, about 10% seen once. The material was PBMCs from blood, obtained on the day of vaccination. This TCR was sampled from a man aged 50 to 60 who received an inactivated influenza vaccine. V is TRBV28 and J is TRBJ2-1; D possibly corresponds to TRBD1 (5 bases). CDR3 amino acids: CASRERGQQVNEQFF. DNA for the CDR3: TGTGCCAGCAGAGAAAGGGGCCAACAGGTGAATGAGCAGTTCTTC.